This record looks at one T cell receptor (beta chain) sequence and its context. Its antigen specificity is not known. Per-nucleotide qualities are absent, and no much larger clonotype sits a single base away. This record belongs to a study of blood T cell repertoires in COVID-19 (dated by TCRdb to 2020 to 2022). Regarding the research as a whole: Samples covering the acute and convalescent phases of COVID-19 were provided by collaborators in the United States, Italy and Spain. The material from the prospective study consisted of cDNA or gDNA derived from T cells, B-cell-depleted T cells, or PBMCs. The dataset comprised deeply sampled blood TCRbeta repertoires from subjects exposed to, actively infected with, or recovered from COVID-19. The repertoires were released in a freely available public database intended as a resource for research on the immune response to SARS-CoV-2. Samples came from the ongoing ImmuneRACE study (first 160 participants) plus 1,254 subjects from 6 global collaborators. Sample metadata almost always included a de-identified subject ID, COVID-19 status, age in years and sex. HLA class I and class II types, where available, came from metadata supplied by the sample provider rather than from assay-based typing.

Cut back by 4 bases and 6 bases, the V and J ends lie 18 bases apart. CDR1 and CDR2, looked up from the germline V gene (reference sequence), are LGHDT and YNNKEL. The CDR3 starts with the cysteine, ends with the phenylalanine, and has 15 residues. The DNA shown is the 45-base CDR3, in frame from base 1. One collaborating source in Seattle enrolled patients during active infection and followed them longitudinally through the course of disease. Whole blood was collected in K2EDTA tubes by collaborating institutions according to the institutions' own protocols. For TCRbeta analysis, collaborator samples were shipped as frozen whole blood, as isolated PBMCs, or as DNA extracted from either sample type. TCRbeta CDR3 regions were amplified from genomic DNA using the immunoSEQ Assay, a bias-controlled multiplex PCR. Turning to the authors' computational methods: Within the assay, amplification of reference gene primers was used to estimate how many nucleated cells each sample contained. Sequence reads were collapsed and filtered to measure the absolute abundance of every unique TCRbeta CDR3 rearrangement. For each sample, productive Simpson clonality was calculated as the square root of Simpson's diversity index across productive rearrangements. In TCRdb, the immuneACCESS table is reduced to in-frame sequences with V and J assigned. These tables do not hold every clone; where another copy was compared, an unresolved V gene accounts for under half, and the others remain unexplained. D and trimming were read from the DNA, whereas the V and J calls and clone size are those reported in that table. For this sample the table gives 190,000 or so clones, of which around 94% were detected only once. The top ten clones comprise roughly 0.76% of the sample.

Study-level results and caveats: The quantity of clinical and demographic metadata differed by source and by participant and was supplied without curation.

The source of this sequence is a man younger than 40 with COVID-19, enrolled during active disease. The sample consisted of peripheral blood. In this chain, TRBV3-1 (or the pseudogene TRBV3-2) is recombined with TRBJ2-5, with a tentative D gene TRBD1 over 6 matching bases. In nucleotide form, the sequence is TGTGCCAGCAGCCCAGTTTATGGGGGCGTGAAGACCCAGTACTTC. This is translated as CASSPVYGGVKTQYF.